The clone carrying this TCR beta chain was observed a few times. Its antigen remains unidentified. This sample was included in a study of T-cell reconstitution after alpha-beta-depleted transplantation in children. General study findings and limits: Two months or so post-transplant, alpha-beta T cells reportedly derived from several hundred expanded graft clones.

The germline V gene has CDR1 DFQATT and CDR2 SNEGSKA (reference sequence). The CDR3 loop spans 18 amino acids. V lost 6 bases and J 0 bases, leaving 24 bases between the germline ends. As it was prepared, the TCRbeta library received unique molecular identifiers. TCRdb itself ran the PCR reads through MiXCR, one entry per CDR3 protein. The data contain approximately 500,000 distinct CDR3 sequences, 25% to 30% of them seen just once; the ten biggest clones take up around a third. The rearrangement uses TRBV20-1 and TRBJ2-1, with D maybe TRBD2 (6 bases). Sequenced material: PBMCs, taken before TCRalphabeta/CD19-depleted stem cell transplant. This sequence originates from a boy in the first two years of life with Wiskott-Aldrich syndrome, due to receive a stem cell transplant. CDR3: CSAIHLARREISYNEQFF. CDR3 bases: TGCAGTGCCATTCACCTAGCTAGGCGGGAAATCTCCTACAATGAGCAGTTCTTC.